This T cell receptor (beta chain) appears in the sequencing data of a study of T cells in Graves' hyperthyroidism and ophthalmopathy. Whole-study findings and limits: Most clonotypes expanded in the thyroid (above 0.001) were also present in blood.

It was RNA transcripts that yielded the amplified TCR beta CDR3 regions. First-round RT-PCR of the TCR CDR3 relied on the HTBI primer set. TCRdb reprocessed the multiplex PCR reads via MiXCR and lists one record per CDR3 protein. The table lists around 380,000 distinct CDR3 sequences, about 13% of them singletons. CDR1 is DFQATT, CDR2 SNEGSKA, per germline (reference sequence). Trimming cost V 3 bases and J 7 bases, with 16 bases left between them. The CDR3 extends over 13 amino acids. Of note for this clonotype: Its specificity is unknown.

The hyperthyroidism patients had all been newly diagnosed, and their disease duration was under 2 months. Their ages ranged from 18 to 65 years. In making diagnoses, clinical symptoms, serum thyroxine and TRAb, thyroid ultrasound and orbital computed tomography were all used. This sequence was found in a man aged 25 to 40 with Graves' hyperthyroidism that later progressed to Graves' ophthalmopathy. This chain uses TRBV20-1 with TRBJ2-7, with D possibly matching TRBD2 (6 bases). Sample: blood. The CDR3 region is CSASRLVHREQYF. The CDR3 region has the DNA TGCAGTGCTAGTAGACTAGTCCATAGGGAGCAGTACTTC.